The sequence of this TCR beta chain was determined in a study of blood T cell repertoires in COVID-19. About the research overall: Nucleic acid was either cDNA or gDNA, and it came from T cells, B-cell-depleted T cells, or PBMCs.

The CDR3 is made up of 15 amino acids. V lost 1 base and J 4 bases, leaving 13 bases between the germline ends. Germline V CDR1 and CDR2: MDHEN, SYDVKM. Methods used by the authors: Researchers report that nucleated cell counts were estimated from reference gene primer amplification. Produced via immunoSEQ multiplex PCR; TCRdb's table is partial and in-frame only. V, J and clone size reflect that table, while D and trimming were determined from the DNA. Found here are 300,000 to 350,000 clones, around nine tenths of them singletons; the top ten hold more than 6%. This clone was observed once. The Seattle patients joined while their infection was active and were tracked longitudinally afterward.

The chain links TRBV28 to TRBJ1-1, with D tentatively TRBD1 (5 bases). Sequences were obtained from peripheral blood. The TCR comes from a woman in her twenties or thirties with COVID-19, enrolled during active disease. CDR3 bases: TGTGCCAGCAGTTTATTATCCAGGGTTGGCACTGAAGCTTTCTTT. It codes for CASSLLSRVGTEAFF.